What follows are 22 T cell receptor beta chains derived from one specimen sequenced in a study of blood T cell repertoires in COVID-19. Repertoires were generated with immunoSEQ multiplex PCR, while TCRdb's copy carries only in-frame clones and drops some. Of about 500,000 clones in the sample, about 89% were seen once. Sequencing used peripheral blood. The receptor set was obtained from a woman in her forties or fifties with COVID-19, enrolled during active disease.

Written as DNA, the CDR3 is TGTGCCAGCTCTCAATCTTCAGGGGGTGGCTACACCTTC. Translation gives CASSQSSGGGYTF. V usage is TRBV18 and J usage is TRBJ1-2; 7 bases match TRBD1. Germline-derived CDR1 and CDR2 are KGHSH and LQKENI. V shed 6 bases and J 7 bases; nucleotides not matched to a gene: 8. This CDR3 is 13 amino acids long.

The V and J genes are TRBV12-3 or TRBV12-4 and TRBJ2-1, with no clear D. The CDR3 runs 12 residues. V lost 4 bases, J lost 8 bases, and 9 bases lay in between. CDR3: CASSSVLHEQFF. DNA for the CDR3: TGTGCCAGCAGTTCCGTTCTTCATGAGCAGTTCTTC.

The chain uses TRBV3-1 (or the pseudogene TRBV3-2) and TRBJ1-2; 9 bases are shared with TRBD1. Looked up from germline, CDR1 is LGHDT and CDR2 is YNNKEL (reference sequence). This CDR3 has 13 residues. Trimming took 1 base from V and 6 from J; bases not matched to a gene: 0. The CDR3 is CASSQGTGDGYTF. The CDR3 DNA reads as TGTGCCAGCAGCCAAGGGACAGGGGATGGCTACACCTTC.

V and J are TRBV12-3 or TRBV12-4 and TRBJ1-5; D is unclear. The CDR3 loop spans 13 amino acids. V lost 1 base to trimming and J lost 5 bases, with 6 bases between them. CDR3 region: CASSLEEDQPQHF. The CDR3 nucleotides are TGTGCCAGCAGTTTAGAGGAGGATCAGCCCCAGCATTTT.

The chain employs TRBV3-1 (or the pseudogene TRBV3-2) and TRBJ2-5, with 8 bases that match TRBD2. The CDR3 runs 20 residues. V lost 2 bases, J lost 2 bases, and 19 bases stayed unmatched. CDR1 is LGHDT and CDR2 is YNNKEL in the germline V gene (reference sequence). Here the CDR3 DNA reads TGTGCCAGCAGCCAACACCACGGAGGCGGGAGCGGGGGTTTACAAGAGACCCAGTACTTC. It is translated as CASSQHHGGGSGGLQETQYF.

This clone was counted only a few times. The V gene is TRBV5-6, the J gene TRBJ1-3, with 8 positions matching TRBD1. V lost 4 bases and J lost 4; bases outside the gene matches: 4. Germline-derived CDR1 and CDR2 are SGHDT and YYEEEE. This CDR3 is built from 14 residues. The CDR3 DNA is TGTGCCAGCAGCCGGACAGGGACAGGAAACACCATATATTTT. It specifies CASSRTGTGNTIYF. Combining the CDR3 with reference TRBV5-6 and TRBJ1-3 gives the whole variable domain DAGVTQSPTHLIKTRGQQVTLRCSPKSGHDTVSWYQQALGQGPQFIFQYYEEEERQRGNFPDRFSGHQFPNYSSELNVNALLLGDSALYLCASSRTGTGNTIYFGEGSWLTVV.

The chain has TRBV5-4 and TRBJ1-1, with D perhaps TRBD1 (5 bases). The CDR3 is 13 residues long. Germline V gene lookup returns CDR1 SGHNT and CDR2 YYREEE (reference sequence). The V end was cut by 2 bases, the J end by 1 base, with 6 bases between. CDR3 DNA sequence: TGTGCCAGCAGCTTCGGACAGAACACTGAAGCTTTCTTT. This gives the protein CASSFGQNTEAFF. Variable domain in full (rest from reference TRBV5-4 and TRBJ1-1): ETGVTQSPTHLIKTRGQQVTLRCSSQSGHNTVSWYQQALGQGPQFIFQYYREEENGRGNFPPRFSGLQFPNYSSELNVNALELDDSALYLCASSFGQNTEAFFGQGTRLTVV.

This chain uses TRBV3-1 (or the pseudogene TRBV3-2) with TRBJ1-5; 8 bases are shared with TRBD1. With V trimmed by 5 bases and J by 5 bases, 5 bases remained unmatched. In germline, CDR1 is LGHDT, CDR2 YNNKEL (reference sequence). The CDR3 spans 14 residues. The CDR3 DNA reads as TGTGCCAGCAGCGTACACAGGGGGGATCAGCCCCAGCATTTT. This sequence encodes CASSVHRGDQPQHF.

The rearrangement joins TRBV6-5 to TRBJ1-5; a possible D gene is TRBD1 (5 bases). The CDR3 has 14 amino acids. Trimming pared 6 bases from V and 7 bases from J, leaving 16 bases between. CDR1 and CDR2 (germline): MNHEY, SVGAGI. The CDR3 nucleotides are TGTGCCAGCAGCCTCCAGGGCAGTGGGCAGCCCCAGCATTTT. It encodes CASSLQGSGQPQHF.

The DNA of the CDR3 is TGCGCCAGCAGTGGGACAAGGGCGGCGAGATACAATGAGCAGTTCTTC. It encodes CASSGTRAARYNEQFF. This chain connects TRBV10-1 to TRBJ2-1, with D possibly being TRBD1 (5 bases). V was pared by 4 bases and J by 4 bases, with 17 bases between. Germline V gene lookup returns CDR1 WNHNN and CDR2 SYGVQD (reference sequence). This CDR3 has 16 amino acids.

The rearrangement uses TRBV5-1 and TRBJ2-2; weak D call: TRBD1 (6 bases). The length of the CDR3 is 14 residues. The germline V and J ends were trimmed by 0 bases and 5 bases, with 8 bases remaining between them. Germline CDR1 reads SGHRS; CDR2 reads YFSETQ. The CDR3, as DNA: TGCGCCAGCAGCTTGGATCAGGGGACCGGGGAGCTGTTTTTT. As protein: CASSLDQGTGELFF.

The rearrangement links TRBV12-3 or TRBV12-4 to TRBJ1-3; D may be TRBD1 (6 bases). This CDR3 contains 13 residues. Between the trimmed V and J ends, which lost 7 bases and 0 bases, there was a span of 7 bases. The CDR3 here is CASTGASGNTIYF. CDR3 DNA sequence: TGTGCCAGCACAGGGGCCTCTGGAAACACCATATATTTT.

This clone was counted once. This sequence joins TRBV4-2 and TRBJ2-3; 8 bases line up with TRBD2. The germline V gene encodes CDR1 LGHNA and CDR2 YNFKEQ. The CDR3 is 15 residues long. The junction had 5 bases not matched to a gene; V was cut back by 3 bases and J by 3 bases. The CDR3 spells CASSHDGGGTDTQYF. CDR3 nucleotide sequence: TGTGCCAGCAGCCATGACGGGGGGGGGACAGATACGCAGTATTTT.

The chain joins TRBV5-4 to TRBJ1-2; 9 bases line up with TRBD1. V shed 0 bases, J shed 9 bases, and the junction held 6 bases outside the gene matches. Germline V lookup: CDR1 SGHNT, CDR2 YYREEE (reference sequence). This CDR3 spans 14 amino acids. CDR3 sequence: CASSLDRGPGSYTF. CDR3 DNA sequence: TGTGCCAGCAGCTTGGACAGGGGGCCAGGGAGCTACACCTTC.

In its sample, this clone was seen once. V gene TRBV7-9 combines with J gene TRBJ2-7; 7 nucleotides line up with TRBD2. The germline CDR1 and CDR2 sequences are SEHNR and FQNEAQ (reference sequence). The CDR3 contains 14 residues. V shed 2 bases, J shed 7 bases, and the junction held 8 bases outside the gene matches. The DNA for the CDR3 is TGTGCCAGCAGCTTAACATTGACGCGGGGGGAGCAGTACTTC. Translated: CASSLTLTRGEQYF.

V is TRBV6-5 and J is TRBJ2-7, with TRBD2 identical over 8 bases. J lost 2 bases, V lost 7 bases, and 7 bases had no gene match. Germline V gives CDR1 MNHEY, CDR2 SVGAGI. CDR3 length: 14 amino acids. The chain's CDR3 is CASNSGGLAYEQYF. CDR3 in DNA: TGTGCCAGCAACTCGGGGGGACTAGCCTACGAGCAGTACTTC.

This clone came up once. The rearrangement uses TRBV5-4 and TRBJ1-3; maybe TRBD1 (6 bases). In germline, CDR1 is SGHNT, CDR2 YYREEE (reference sequence). This CDR3 region has 14 residues. The ends were cut back, 0 bases at V and 2 bases at J, with 6 bases in the middle. DNA of the CDR3: TGTGCCAGCAGCTTGGACAGGGCTGGAAACACCATATATTTT. The encoded protein is CASSLDRAGNTIYF.

The CDR3 is CACKTGVGYNSPLHF. The CDR3 region has the DNA TGTGCCTGCAAGACAGGGGTAGGCTATAATTCACCCCTCCACTTT. The V and J genes are TRBV30 and TRBJ1-6; 8 bases fit TRBD1. Losses at the gene ends were 6 bases for V and 3 bases for J; bases not matched to a gene: 7. The CDR3 is made up of 15 amino acids. CDR1 is GTSNPN, CDR2 SVGIG, per germline (reference sequence).

This chain uses TRBV5-1 with TRBJ1-1; D is unclear. V gave up 1 base and J gave up 3 bases, with 7 bases separating them. Germline CDR1 is SGHRS and CDR2 is YFSETQ. The CDR3 loop spans 13 amino acids. CDR3 DNA: TGCGCCAGCAGCTTGATAGGAGACACTGAAGCTTTCTTT. Translation gives CASSLIGDTEAFF. The complete variable domain, with remaining parts taken from reference TRBV5-1 and TRBJ1-1, reads KAGVTQTPRYLIKTRGQQVTLSCSPISGHRSVSWYQQTPGQGLQFLFEYFSETQRNKGNFPGRFSGRQFSNSRSEMNVSTLELGDSALYLCASSLIGDTEAFFGQGTRLTVV.

The chain's CDR3 is CASSPTPGQGYAFF. The CDR3, as DNA: TGTGCCAGCAGCCCCACCCCGGGACAGGGATATGCTTTCTTT. This chain connects TRBV11-2 to TRBJ1-1, with TRBD1 matching 9 bases. In germline, CDR1 is SGHAT, CDR2 FQNNGV. The CDR3 loop spans 14 amino acids. V lost 5 bases and J lost 11; bases outside the gene matches: 12.

The V call is TRBV14, the J call TRBJ1-1; TRBD1 might be the D (5 bases). The V gene's germline CDR1 is SGHDN and CDR2 FVKESK. The CDR3 sequence is 15 residues long. The V gene lost 1 base and the J gene lost 1 base, with 10 bases spanning the gap. CDR3 loop: CASSQVGGRNTEAFF. In DNA form, the CDR3 reads TGTGCCAGCAGCCAAGTCGGGGGTAGGAACACTGAAGCTTTCTTT.

The CDR3 nucleotides are TGCGCCAGCTTCCCGGGGCAGCCCCAGCATTTT. It codes for CASFPGQPQHF. The V and J genes are TRBV23-1 and TRBJ1-5; the D is unclear. TRBV23-1 is known as an ORF, though its function is uncertain. The CDR3 runs 11 residues. Trimming stripped 8 bases from V and 7 bases from J, with 9 bases between.